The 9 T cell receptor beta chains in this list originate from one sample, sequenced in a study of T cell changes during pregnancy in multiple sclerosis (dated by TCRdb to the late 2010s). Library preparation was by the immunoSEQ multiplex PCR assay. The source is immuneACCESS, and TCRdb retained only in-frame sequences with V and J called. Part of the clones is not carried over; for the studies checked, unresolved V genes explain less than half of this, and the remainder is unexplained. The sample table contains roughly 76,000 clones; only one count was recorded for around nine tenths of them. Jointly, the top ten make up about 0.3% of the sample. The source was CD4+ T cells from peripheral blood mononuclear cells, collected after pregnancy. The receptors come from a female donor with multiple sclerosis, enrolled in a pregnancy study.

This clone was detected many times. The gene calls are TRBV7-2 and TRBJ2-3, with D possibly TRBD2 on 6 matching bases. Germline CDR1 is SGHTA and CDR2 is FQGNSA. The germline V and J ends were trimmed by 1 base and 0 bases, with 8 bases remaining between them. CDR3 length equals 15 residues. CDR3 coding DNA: TGTGCCAGCAGCTTAGTAGCGGTGAGCACAGATACGCAGTATTTT. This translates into CASSLVAVSTDTQYF.

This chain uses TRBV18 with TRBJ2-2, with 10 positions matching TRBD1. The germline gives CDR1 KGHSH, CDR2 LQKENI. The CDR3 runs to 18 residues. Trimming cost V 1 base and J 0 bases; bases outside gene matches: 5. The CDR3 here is CASSPRAGTGANTGELFF. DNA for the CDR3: TGTGCCAGCTCACCACGCGCCGGGACAGGGGCGAACACCGGGGAGCTGTTTTTT. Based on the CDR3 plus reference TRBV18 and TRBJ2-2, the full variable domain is NAGVMQNPRHLVRRRGQEARLRCSPMKGHSHVYWYRQLPEEGLKFMVYLQKENIIDESGMPKERFSAEFPKEGPSILRIQQVVRGDSAAYFCASSPRAGTGANTGELFFGEGSRLTVL.

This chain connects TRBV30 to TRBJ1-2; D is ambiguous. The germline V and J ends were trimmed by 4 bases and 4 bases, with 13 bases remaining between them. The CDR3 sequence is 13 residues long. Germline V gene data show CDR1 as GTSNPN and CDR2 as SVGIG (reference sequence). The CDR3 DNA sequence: TGTGCCTGGAATATGTTGCCAGGCTATGGCTACACCTTC. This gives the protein CAWNMLPGYGYTF.

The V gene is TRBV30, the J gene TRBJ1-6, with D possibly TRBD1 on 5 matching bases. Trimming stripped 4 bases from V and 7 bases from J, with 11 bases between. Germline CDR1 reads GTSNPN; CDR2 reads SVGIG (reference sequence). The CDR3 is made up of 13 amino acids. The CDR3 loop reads CAWNDRSNSPLHF. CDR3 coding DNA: TGTGCCTGGAACGACAGATCCAATTCACCCCTCCACTTT.

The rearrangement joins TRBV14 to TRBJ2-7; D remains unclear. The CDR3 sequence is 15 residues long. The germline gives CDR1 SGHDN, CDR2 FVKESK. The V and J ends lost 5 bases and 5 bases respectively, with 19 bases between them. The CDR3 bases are TGTGCCAGCAGCGCAAGGTCCATATCAGGCCACGAGCAGTACTTC. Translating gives CASSARSISGHEQYF. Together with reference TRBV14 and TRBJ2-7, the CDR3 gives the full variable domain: EAGVTQFPSHSVIEKGQTVTLRCDPISGHDNLYWYRRVMGKEIKFLLHFVKESKQDESGMPNNRFLAERTGGTYSTLKVQPAELEDSGVYFCASSARSISGHEQYFGPGTRLTVT.

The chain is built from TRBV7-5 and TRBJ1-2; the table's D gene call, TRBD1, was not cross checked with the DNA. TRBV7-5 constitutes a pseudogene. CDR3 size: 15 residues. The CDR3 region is CVRSFPTGENYGYTF. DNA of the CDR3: TGTGTCAGAAGCTTTCCGACAGGGGAGAACTATGGCTACACCTTC.

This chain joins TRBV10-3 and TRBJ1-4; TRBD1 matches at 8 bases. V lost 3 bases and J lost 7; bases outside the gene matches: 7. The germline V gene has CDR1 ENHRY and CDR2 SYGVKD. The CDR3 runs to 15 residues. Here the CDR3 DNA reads TGTGCCATCAGTGAACAGGGGGGTGAAGGTGAAAAACTGTTTTTT. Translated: CAISEQGGEGEKLFF.

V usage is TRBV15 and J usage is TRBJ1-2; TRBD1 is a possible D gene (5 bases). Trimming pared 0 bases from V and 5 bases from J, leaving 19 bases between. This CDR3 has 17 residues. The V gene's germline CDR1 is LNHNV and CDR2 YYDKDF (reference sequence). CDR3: CATSRDLMAAGEYGYTF. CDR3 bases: TGTGCCACCAGCAGAGATTTGATGGCTGCGGGGGAGTATGGCTACACCTTC.

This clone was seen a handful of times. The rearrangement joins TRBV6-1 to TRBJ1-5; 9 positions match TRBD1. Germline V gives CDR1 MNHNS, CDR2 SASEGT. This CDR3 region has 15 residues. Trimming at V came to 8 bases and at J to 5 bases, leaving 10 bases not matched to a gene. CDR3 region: CASCRDRVPDQPQHF. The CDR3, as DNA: TGTGCCAGCTGCCGGGACAGGGTTCCCGATCAGCCCCAGCATTTT.